The source of this TCR beta chain is a study of blood T cell repertoires in COVID-19. At the level of the study: Spain, Italy and the United States supplied samples that represented acute and convalescent COVID-19.

This CDR3 spans 16 amino acids. In germline, CDR1 is MNHNY, CDR2 SVGAGI (reference sequence). Trimming cost V 10 bases and J 7 bases, with 23 bases left between them. Across 24 US areas, participants ranged in age from about 18 to 90 years. Assignments of participants to cohorts depended upon their own reported clinical history. Authors' methods: The assay estimated nucleated cells by amplifying reference gene primers. This table comes from immunoSEQ multiplex PCR, and its TCRdb copy is limited to in-frame clones, with some not included. The DNA gave D and trimming, while V, J and clone size come from that table. The table includes 320,000 or so clones, less than 85% detected once.

The rearrangement joins TRBV6-6 to TRBJ1-6; weak D call: TRBD1 (6 bases). The origin of this receptor is a woman under 40 who had been exposed to COVID-19. The sequenced sample was PBMCs or T cells enriched from blood (not recorded which). For the CDR3, the DNA is TGTGCCACCACCCCCCCGGAGGGGGGGCCCAATTCACCCCTCCACTTT. This codes for CATTPPEGGPNSPLHF.